This T cell receptor (beta chain) was identified in a study of blood T cell repertoires in COVID-19. Participants reported their clinical history, and cohort assignment relied on those reports. Two consecutive negative NP/OP PCR tests, clearance, or resolved symptoms defined Cohort 3 recovery. Per the authors' pipeline: By means of reference gene primer amplification, nucleated cell counts were estimated. Method: immunoSEQ multiplex PCR; TCRdb's copy keeps in-frame clones and lacks some. D and trimming come from the DNA, and the V and J calls and clone size come from that table. Of around 140,000 clones in the sample, around 80% were seen once. The sample taken for sequencing was PBMCs or T cells enriched from blood (not recorded which). This clonotype originated in a woman aged 45-60 years who had recovered from COVID-19.

The CDR3 sequence: CASSILSSYSGEKLFF. CDR3 sequence (DNA): TGTGCCAGTAGTATCCTCTCTAGTTACTCCGGTGAAAAACTGTTTTTT. V usage is TRBV19 and J usage is TRBJ1-4; D is undetermined. The length of the CDR3 is 16 residues. V was cut by 3 bases and J by 7 bases, with 18 bases left in between. Looked up from germline, CDR1 is LNHDA and CDR2 is SQIVND (reference sequence).